Included here is one T cell receptor (beta chain) sequence, with context. These data come from a study of blood T cell repertoires in COVID-19. For the study at large: Acute-phase and convalescent COVID-19 samples originated in the United States, Italy and Spain.

A Seattle source enrolled patients during active infection and followed them longitudinally. The CDR3 totals 15 residues. CDR1 SGHRS and CDR2 YFSETQ come from the germline V gene. The V segment lost 0 bases and the J segment 5 bases; nucleotides outside the gene matches: 6. Methods used by the authors: Nucleated cell counts were estimated from reference gene primer amplification. This table comes from immunoSEQ multiplex PCR, and its TCRdb copy is limited to in-frame clones, with some not included. V and J calls and clone size are given by that table; D and trimming were obtained from the DNA. The table includes just under 350,000 clones, around 87% detected once.

V is TRBV5-1 and J is TRBJ2-5; 8 bases are a match to TRBD1. The sequence was obtained from a woman in her forties or fifties with COVID-19, enrolled during active disease. The source material was peripheral blood. CDR3 amino acids: CASSLEGQGHETQYF. For the CDR3, the DNA is TGCGCCAGCAGCTTGGAAGGACAGGGTCACGAGACCCAGTACTTC. The variable domain in full, with the rest retrieved from reference TRBV5-1 and TRBJ2-5, is KAGVTQTPRYLIKTRGQQVTLSCSPISGHRSVSWYQQTPGQGLQFLFEYFSETQRNKGNFPGRFSGRQFSNSRSEMNVSTLELGDSALYLCASSLEGQGHETQYFGPGTRLLVL.